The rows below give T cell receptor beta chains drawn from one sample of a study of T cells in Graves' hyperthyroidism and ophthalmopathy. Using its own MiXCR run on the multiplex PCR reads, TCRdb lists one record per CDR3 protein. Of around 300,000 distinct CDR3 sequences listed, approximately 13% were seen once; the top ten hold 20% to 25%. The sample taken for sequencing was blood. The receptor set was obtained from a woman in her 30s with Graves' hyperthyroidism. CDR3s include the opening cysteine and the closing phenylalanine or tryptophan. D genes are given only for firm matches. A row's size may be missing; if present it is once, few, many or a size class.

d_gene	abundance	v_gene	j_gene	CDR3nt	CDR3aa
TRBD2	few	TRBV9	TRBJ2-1	TGTGCCAGCAGCGTAGACCCAGCGGGAGGGCTGGCTGCTGAGCAGTTCTTC	CASSVDPAGGLAAEQFF
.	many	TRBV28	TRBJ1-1	TGTGCCAGCAGTTTATGGGGAGCGGGGGTTGGCACTGAAGCTTTCTTT	CASSLWGAGVGTEAFF
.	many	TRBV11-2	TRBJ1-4	TGTGCCAGCAGCCCCCTGCCGAGCGGCGAAAAACTGTTTTTT	CASSPLPSGEKLFF
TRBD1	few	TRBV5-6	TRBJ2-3	TGTGCCAGCTCGGGACAGGGGACAGATACGCAGTATTTT	CASSGQGTDTQYF
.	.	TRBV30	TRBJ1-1	TGTGCCTGGAAGGGGCCTGAAGCTTTCTTT	CAWKGPEAFF
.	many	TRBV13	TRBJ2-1	TGTGCCAGCAGCCCCCTAGGAAGCGAGGAGCAGTTCTTC	CASSPLGSEEQFF
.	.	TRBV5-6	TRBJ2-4	TGTGCCAGCAGCTCGGACTTTGATCTAGCCAAAACCATTCAGTACTTC	CASSSDFDLAKTIQYF
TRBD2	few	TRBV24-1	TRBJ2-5	TGTGCCACCAGTGATCCTAGCGGGAGAGGCCAAGAGACCCAGTACTTC	CATSDPSGRGQETQYF
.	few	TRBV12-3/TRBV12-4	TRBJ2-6	TGTGCCAGCAGTGGGCCATTTGCTAGCTCTGGGGCCAACGTCCTGACTTTC	CASSGPFASSGANVLTF
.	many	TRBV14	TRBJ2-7	TGTGCCAGCAGCCGTGACCCGACGACCTGGTGGCAGTACTTC	CASSRDPTTWWQYF
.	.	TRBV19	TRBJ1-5	TGTGCCAGCAGTAGGGGGTCGTGGCGGATCAATCAGCCCCAGCATTTT	CASSRGSWRINQPQHF
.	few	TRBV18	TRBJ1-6	TGTGCCAGCTCACGGGCAGCTACTAATTCACCCCTCCACTTT	CASSRAATNSPLHF
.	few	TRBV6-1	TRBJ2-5	TGTGCCAGCAGACGGGAACAGGGGACCCAGTACTTC	CASRREQGTQYF
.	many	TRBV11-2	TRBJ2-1	TGTGCCAGCAGCTTAGATCTCCTCCTCTACAATGAGCAGTTCTTC	CASSLDLLLYNEQFF
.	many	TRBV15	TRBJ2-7	TGTGCCACCAGCAGAGGGGTGGGGAACGAGCAGTACTTC	CATSRGVGNEQYF
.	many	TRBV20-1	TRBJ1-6	TGCAGTGCCGGGACAAGGGAGAATTCACCCCTCCACTTT	CSAGTRENSPLHF
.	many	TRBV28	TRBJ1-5	TGTGCCAGCAGTTCCCGCCGGGGCTATCAGCCCCAGCATTTT	CASSSRRGYQPQHF
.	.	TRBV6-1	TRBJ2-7	TGTGCCAGCACAGTTGGGTTTGGATCCTACGAGCAGTACTTC	CASTVGFGSYEQYF
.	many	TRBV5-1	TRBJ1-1	TGCGCCAGCAGCTTAATGGACGCACGGGTGAACACTGAAGCTTTCTTT	CASSLMDARVNTEAFF
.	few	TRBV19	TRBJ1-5	TGTGCCAGTGGGGGGTTTGGGGGCTCGCAGCCCCAGCATTTT	CASGGFGGSQPQHF
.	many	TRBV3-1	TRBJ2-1	TGTGCCAGCAGCCAAGGATTTAATGAGCAGTTCTTC	CASSQGFNEQFF
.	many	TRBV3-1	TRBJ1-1	TGTGCCAGCAGCCAAGCCGCGAACACTGAAGCTTTCTTT	CASSQAANTEAFF
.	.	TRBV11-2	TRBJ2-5	TGTGCCAGCACCAAATCCCTTATGGGGGAGACCCAGTACTTC	CASTKSLMGETQYF
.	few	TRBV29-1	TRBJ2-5	TGCAGCGTTCTTCGGGAGACCCAGTACTTC	CSVLRETQYF
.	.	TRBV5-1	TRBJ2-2	TGCGCCAGCAGCTTCACCGGGCGCAACACCGGGGAGCTGTTTTTT	CASSFTGRNTGELFF
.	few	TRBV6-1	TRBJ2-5	TGTGCCAGCAGTGAAGTAGCGCTCCCCGGGGAGACCCAGTACTTC	CASSEVALPGETQYF
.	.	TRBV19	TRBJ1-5	TGTGCCAGTAGTCCCCAGGTCGCGAATCAGCCCCAGCATTTT	CASSPQVANQPQHF
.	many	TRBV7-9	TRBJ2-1	TGTGCCAGCAGCATAAGAGGGGCGGACCACAATGAGCAGTTCTTC	CASSIRGADHNEQFF
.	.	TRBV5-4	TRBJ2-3	TGTGCCAGCAGCTTGGCGGTAGATACGCAGTATTTT	CASSLAVDTQYF
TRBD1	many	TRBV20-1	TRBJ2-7	TGCAGTGCTAAAGGGGACAGGGGCTACGAGCAGTACTTC	CSAKGDRGYEQYF
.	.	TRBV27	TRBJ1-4	TGTGCCAGCAGTTTTAGACGGGCTTGGGGTGAAAAACTGTTTTTT	CASSFRRAWGEKLFF
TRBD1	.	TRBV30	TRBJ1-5	TGTGCCTGGAGTGTAGGACAGGGAAGTCAGCCCCAGCATTTT	CAWSVGQGSQPQHF
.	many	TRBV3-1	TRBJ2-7	TGTGCCAGCAGCCAAGACGGAGACATCAACGAGCAGTACTTC	CASSQDGDINEQYF
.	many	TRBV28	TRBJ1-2	TGTGCCAGCAGTTTGTCAGTAGTGTATGGCTACACCTTC	CASSLSVVYGYTF
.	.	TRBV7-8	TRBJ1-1	TGTGCCAGCAGCTTATCATCTCAGAACACTGAAGCTTTCTTT	CASSLSSQNTEAFF
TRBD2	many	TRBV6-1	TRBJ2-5	TGTGCCAGCAGTAACCGGGAGGGCCGGGAGACCCAGTACTTC	CASSNREGRETQYF
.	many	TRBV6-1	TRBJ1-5	TGTGCCAGCAGTGCACAGGGCGGCCAGCCCCAGCATTTT	CASSAQGGQPQHF
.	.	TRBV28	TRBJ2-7	TGTGCCAGCAGACTCGGGACTTCACCCTACGAGCAGTACTTC	CASRLGTSPYEQYF
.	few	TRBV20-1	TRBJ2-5	TGCAGTGCTCCACTGCGGAAGACCCAGTACTTC	CSAPLRKTQYF
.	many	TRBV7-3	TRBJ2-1	TGTGCCAGCAGCTCACAGGGTTACAGTGAGCAGTTCTTC	CASSSQGYSEQFF
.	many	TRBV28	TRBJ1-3	TGTGCCAGCGCCGGACGGGACCTCTCTGGAAACACCATATATTTT	CASAGRDLSGNTIYF
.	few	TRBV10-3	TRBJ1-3	TGTGCCGCATCGGACAGCCGCTCTGGAAACACCATATATTTT	CAASDSRSGNTIYF
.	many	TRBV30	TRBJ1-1	TGTGCCTGGAGTCCTCTAAACCTGAACACTGAAGCTTTCTTT	CAWSPLNLNTEAFF
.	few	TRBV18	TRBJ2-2	TGTGCCACCCCCCCGGCGACGAACACCGGGGAGCTGTTTTTT	CATPPATNTGELFF
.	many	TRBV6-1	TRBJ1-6	TGTGCCAGCAAAGAAGGAGGATCACCCCTCCACTTT	CASKEGGSPLHF
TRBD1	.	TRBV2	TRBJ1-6	TGTGCCAGCACCCCGGGACAGGAACTATCACCCCTCCACTTT	CASTPGQELSPLHF
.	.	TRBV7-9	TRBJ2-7	TGTGCCAGCAGCTTGTCTTGGCTCCAGGGGGGCAACGAGCAGTACTTC	CASSLSWLQGGNEQYF
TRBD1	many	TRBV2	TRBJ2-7	TGTGCCAGCAGCGGGACAGGGGCTCTCCACGAGCAGTACTTC	CASSGTGALHEQYF
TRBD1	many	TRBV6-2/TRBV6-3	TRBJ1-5	TGTGCCAGCAGTCGGCGGACAGGGGTAGGACAGCCCCAGCATTTT	CASSRRTGVGQPQHF
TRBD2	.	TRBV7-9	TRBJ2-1	TGTGCCAGCAGCCAATTCCTAGCGGGAGATTTCCATGAGCAGTTCTTC	CASSQFLAGDFHEQFF
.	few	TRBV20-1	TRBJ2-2	TGCAGTGCTAGGCGGCAGGTGGGGAATTCCGGGGAGCTGTTTTTT	CSARRQVGNSGELFF